Below are 32 T cell receptor beta chains sequenced from a single sample in a study of T cell responses to AZD1222 COVID-19 vaccine. The data were produced by immunoSEQ multiplex PCR, yet TCRdb's version contains in-frame clones alone and is incomplete. The table has about 120,000 clones, more than 75% seen once. This specimen consisted of peripheral blood, obtained on day 0 of AZD1222 vaccination. Every receptor here comes from an adult in good health.

The V and J genes are TRBV29-1 and TRBJ1-2, with 11 bases identical to TRBD1. Per germline, CDR1 SQVTM and CDR2 ANQGSEA. Unmatched junction bases numbered 7, after V lost 7 bases and J lost 6 bases. The CDR3 loop spans 13 amino acids. DNA of the CDR3: TGCAGCGCAGGGGACAGGGGGTTTGATGGCTACACCTTC. Translating it yields CSAGDRGFDGYTF.

The V gene is TRBV5-4, the J gene TRBJ2-2, with D unclear. The germline V gene has CDR1 SGHNT and CDR2 YYREEE (reference sequence). The CDR3 has 12 residues. V lost 4 bases to trimming and J lost 6 bases, with 7 bases between them. CDR3: CASSPFPGELFF. CDR3 nucleotides: TGTGCCAGCAGCCCCTTTCCCGGGGAGCTGTTTTTT. Full variable domain (remainder filled in from reference TRBV5-4 and TRBJ2-2): ETGVTQSPTHLIKTRGQQVTLRCSSQSGHNTVSWYQQALGQGPQFIFQYYREEENGRGNFPPRFSGLQFPNYSSELNVNALELDDSALYLCASSPFPGELFFGEGSRLTVL.

The chain uses TRBV5-1 and TRBJ2-7; 8 nucleotides align to TRBD1. V trimming: 2 bases; J trimming: 3 bases; junction bases outside the gene matches: 13. CDR1 is SGHRS, CDR2 YFSETQ, per germline. The CDR3 consists of 17 residues. The CDR3 reads CASSLQPARQGSYEQYF. The CDR3 nucleotides read TGCGCCAGCAGCTTACAACCCGCTAGACAGGGGAGCTACGAGCAGTACTTC.

The V gene is TRBV6-5, the J gene TRBJ2-7; 8 bases are shared with TRBD2. The ends lost 4 bases at V and 6 bases at J; junction bases unmatched: 8. CDR1 and CDR2 (germline): MNHEY, SVGAGI. The CDR3 covers 14 residues. CDR3 sequence: CASSSATGGFEQYF. The CDR3 nucleotides are TGTGCCAGCAGTTCGGCCACGGGGGGGTTCGAGCAGTACTTC.

The CDR3 protein is CASSPRAAGTQYF. For the CDR3, the DNA is TGTGCCAGCAGCCCGCGGGCGGCGGGGACCCAGTACTTC. V is TRBV7-2 and J is TRBJ2-5, with a possible D match to TRBD2 (5 bases). The CDR3 is made up of 13 amino acids. Germline values: CDR1 SGHTA, CDR2 FQGNSA. V dropped 5 bases and J dropped 7 bases, with 14 bases sitting between them.

The V and J genes are TRBV5-1 and TRBJ2-7; no definite D call. Germline CDR1 reads SGHRS; CDR2 reads YFSETQ. Trimming stripped 3 bases from V and 7 bases from J, with 23 bases between. CDR3 length equals 16 residues. The CDR3 nucleotides are TGCGCCAGCAGCTCCCCCCGCGGAGTCGGGTCGGAAGAGCAGTACTTC. It encodes CASSSPRGVGSEEQYF. Complete variable domain (other parts from reference TRBV5-1 and TRBJ2-7): KAGVTQTPRYLIKTRGQQVTLSCSPISGHRSVSWYQQTPGQGLQFLFEYFSETQRNKGNFPGRFSGRQFSNSRSEMNVSTLELGDSALYLCASSSPRGVGSEEQYFGPGTRLTVT.

The chain employs TRBV10-3 and TRBJ1-4; TRBD1 matches 7 bases. Looked up from germline, CDR1 is ENHRY and CDR2 is SYGVKD. The CDR3 length is 14 residues. V dropped 7 bases and J dropped 8; count of bases not matched to a gene: 10. The DNA of the CDR3 is TGTGCCATCAAAGGGCAGGGGGAGAGAGAAAAACTGTTTTTT. This translates into CAIKGQGEREKLFF.

V and J are TRBV18 and TRBJ1-2; weak D call: TRBD1 (6 bases). This CDR3 spans 12 amino acids. Trimming cost V 3 bases and J 8 bases, with 10 bases left between them. Germline V CDR1 and CDR2: KGHSH, LQKENI. CDR3 loop: CASSPNREGYTF. CDR3 nucleotide sequence: TGTGCCAGCTCACCTAACAGGGAGGGCTACACCTTC.

The chain has TRBV19 and TRBJ1-2; D is possibly TRBD1 (6 bases). This CDR3 is built from 13 residues. The V end lost 3 bases, the J end lost 4 bases, and 9 bases lay between the germline ends. Germline V gene lookup returns CDR1 LNHDA and CDR2 SQIVND (reference sequence). The CDR3 sequence is CASSIGTPYGYTF. The CDR3 DNA sequence: TGTGCCAGTAGTATCGGGACACCCTATGGCTACACCTTC.

The V call is TRBV19, the J call TRBJ1-1; possibly TRBD1 for D (5 bases). Germline CDR1 and CDR2: LNHDA and SQIVND (reference sequence). Trimming shortened V by 8 bases and J by 1 base, and 14 bases separated the two germline ends. There are 14 residues in the CDR3. The CDR3 reads CASGLGDRNTEAFF. For the CDR3, the DNA is TGTGCCAGTGGGTTGGGGGACCGGAACACTGAAGCTTTCTTT.

The chain couples TRBV7-9 to TRBJ1-1; D gene unclear. This CDR3 comprises 14 residues. Trimming removed 1 base from V and 6 bases from J, with 12 bases in between. Per germline, CDR1 SEHNR and CDR2 FQNEAQ (reference sequence). CDR3 sequence: CASSLEEGPAEAFF. Written as DNA, the CDR3 is TGTGCCAGCAGCTTAGAGGAGGGTCCGGCTGAAGCTTTCTTT.

This chain connects TRBV9 to TRBJ2-5; 8 bases agree with TRBD2. Trimming at V came to 4 bases and at J to 3 bases, leaving 11 bases not matched to a gene. The CDR3 consists of 16 residues. Germline V CDR1 and CDR2: SGDLS, YYNGEE. CDR3 DNA sequence: TGTGCCAGCAGCCCGCGACCCGGGACTAGGGAAGAGACCCAGTACTTC. This sequence encodes CASSPRPGTREETQYF.

For this clone: Distinct nucleotide sequences in the sample also encode this CDR3. The J gene is TRBJ2-2, the V gene TRBV5-1; D gene ambiguous. V lost 0 bases to trimming and J lost 1 base, with 4 bases between them. The germline V gene has CDR1 SGHRS and CDR2 YFSETQ. This CDR3 region has 14 residues. CDR3 in DNA: TGCGCCAGCAGCTTGGTGGGGAACACCGGGGAGCTGTTTTTT. Protein: CASSLVGNTGELFF.

This chain links TRBV5-1 with TRBJ2-7; D is uncertain. Germline V CDR1 and CDR2: SGHRS, YFSETQ. This CDR3 spans 14 amino acids. Trimming cost V 0 bases and J 7 bases, with 14 bases left between them. The DNA of the CDR3 is TGCGCCAGCAGCTTGGAACAATACGTTAAGGAGCAGTACTTC. Translating it yields CASSLEQYVKEQYF.

This chain uses TRBV5-6 with TRBJ2-2, with TRBD1 identical over 9 bases. The CDR3 length is 15 residues. Germline V gene data show CDR1 as SGHDT and CDR2 as YYEEEE. With 4 bases clipped from V and 1 base from J, the junction kept 2 bases outside the gene matches. CDR3: CASSRTGVNTGELFF. CDR3 nucleotide sequence: TGTGCCAGCAGCCGGACAGGGGTGAACACCGGGGAGCTGTTTTTT.

The chain carries TRBV5-1 and TRBJ2-6; 8 nucleotides agree with TRBD1. The CDR3 runs 16 residues. V gave up 4 bases and J gave up 2 bases; unmatched junction bases: 5. Germline V CDR1 and CDR2: SGHRS, YFSETQ. The CDR3 region is CASSLWTGTGANVLTF. For the CDR3, the DNA is TGCGCCAGCAGCCTGTGGACAGGGACTGGGGCCAACGTCCTGACTTTC.

This clone came up once. The chain recombines TRBV3-1 (or the pseudogene TRBV3-2) with TRBJ1-6; 7 nucleotides match TRBD1. The ends lost 2 bases at V and 10 bases at J; junction bases unmatched: 8. The CDR3 has 15 amino acids. Germline V lookup: CDR1 LGHDT, CDR2 YNNKEL (reference sequence). The chain's CDR3 is CASSQPTGSGSPLHF. The CDR3 region has the DNA TGTGCCAGCAGCCAACCGACAGGGTCAGGATCACCCCTCCACTTT.

V and J are TRBV6-5 and TRBJ1-5; maybe TRBD1 (5 bases). V dropped 8 bases and J dropped 7 bases, with 12 bases sitting between them. Germline lookup yields CDR1 MNHEY and CDR2 SVGAGI. The CDR3 contains 12 residues. The chain's CDR3 is CASGEGYQPQHF. As DNA, the CDR3 is TGTGCCAGCGGAGAGGGGTACCAGCCCCAGCATTTT.

The gene calls are TRBV29-1 and TRBJ2-7; D call uncertain. The CDR3 consists of 13 residues. Germline V lookup: CDR1 SQVTM, CDR2 ANQGSEA. The V gene lost 4 bases and the J gene lost 4 bases, with 14 bases spanning the gap. The CDR3 is CSVGGNNYYEQYF. For the CDR3, the DNA is TGCAGCGTTGGGGGAAATAATTATTACGAGCAGTACTTC.

The chain uses TRBV29-1 and TRBJ1-1; tentatively, D is TRBD1 (6 bases). The CDR3 is 13 amino acids. Deletions cut 7 bases from V and 1 base from J, with 13 bases between. Germline V gene lookup returns CDR1 SQVTM and CDR2 ANQGSEA. In nucleotides, the CDR3 is TGCAGCGGATGGACAGCGTCGAACACTGAAGCTTTCTTT. It is translated as CSGWTASNTEAFF.

This clone was detected a few times. This rearrangement joins TRBV7-2 to TRBJ1-5; 7 nucleotides line up with TRBD1. This CDR3 contains 16 residues. The J segment lost 2 bases and the V segment lost 3 bases, leaving 7 bases of the junction unmatched. The germline CDR1 and CDR2 sequences are SGHTA and FQGNSA. DNA for the CDR3: TGTGCCAGCAGCTTGCCCCCTGGACAGGGCAATCAGCCCCAGCATTTT. Translated, it gives CASSLPPGQGNQPQHF.

The V call is TRBV6-5, the J call TRBJ2-5, with 7 positions matching TRBD2. The germline V gene encodes CDR1 MNHEY and CDR2 SVGAGI. With 0 bases clipped from V and 5 bases from J, the junction kept 6 bases outside the gene matches. CDR3 length: 15 amino acids. Written as DNA, the CDR3 is TGTGCCAGCAGTTACTCGGGGAGGGTCGGGGAGACCCAGTACTTC. Translated: CASSYSGRVGETQYF.

The chain couples TRBV5-4 to TRBJ1-2; TRBD1 is a possible D gene (5 bases). Germline V gene sequence: CDR1 SGHNT, CDR2 YYREEE (reference sequence). The germline V and J ends were trimmed by 1 base and 5 bases, with 9 bases remaining between them. CDR3 size: 13 residues. This CDR3 is CASSLKGTYGYTF. The CDR3, as DNA: TGTGCCAGCAGCTTGAAAGGGACTTATGGCTACACCTTC. Based on the CDR3 plus reference TRBV5-4 and TRBJ1-2, the full variable domain is ETGVTQSPTHLIKTRGQQVTLRCSSQSGHNTVSWYQQALGQGPQFIFQYYREEENGRGNFPPRFSGLQFPNYSSELNVNALELDDSALYLCASSLKGTYGYTFGSGTRLTVV.

The genes are TRBV19 and TRBJ1-2; D not resolved. Trimming cost V 7 bases and J 2 bases, with 14 bases left between them. CDR1 is LNHDA and CDR2 is SQIVND in the germline V gene (reference sequence). This CDR3 comprises 14 residues. For the CDR3, the DNA is TGTGCCAGTAACGAGGTCCCACTAAACTATGGCTACACCTTC. Translation: CASNEVPLNYGYTF.

V usage is TRBV11-3 and J usage is TRBJ2-2; 11 nucleotides agree with TRBD1. Germline V CDR1 and CDR2: SGHNT, YENEEA. The V segment lost 5 bases and the J segment 6 bases; nucleotides outside the gene matches: 8. This CDR3 comprises 16 residues. CDR3 loop: CASSGGQGVVSGELFF. The CDR3 nucleotides read TGTGCCAGCAGCGGGGGACAGGGGGTTGTGTCCGGGGAGCTGTTTTTT.

The V gene is TRBV5-1, the J gene TRBJ1-4; D perhaps matches TRBD1 (6 bases). There are 14 residues in the CDR3. Germline assignment: CDR1 SGHRS and CDR2 YFSETQ. Trimming pared 3 bases from V and 11 bases from J, leaving 17 bases between. The CDR3 DNA follows: TGCGCCAGCAGCTCCTGGGAGGGGGAAGGGAAACTGTTTTTT. As protein: CASSSWEGEGKLFF.

The chain carries TRBV5-1 and TRBJ2-7; the match to TRBD2 covers 13 bases. Germline CDR1 SGHRS, CDR2 YFSETQ. The CDR3 is made up of 17 amino acids. Trimming at V came to 3 bases and at J to 0 bases, leaving 6 bases not matched to a gene. CDR3 in amino acids: CASSSGLAGVSSYEQYF. CDR3 bases: TGCGCCAGCAGCTCCGGACTAGCGGGGGTGAGCTCCTACGAGCAGTACTTC. Complete variable domain (other parts from reference TRBV5-1 and TRBJ2-7): KAGVTQTPRYLIKTRGQQVTLSCSPISGHRSVSWYQQTPGQGLQFLFEYFSETQRNKGNFPGRFSGRQFSNSRSEMNVSTLELGDSALYLCASSSGLAGVSSYEQYFGPGTRLTVT.

This chain connects TRBV2 to TRBJ1-6, with 7 bases identical to TRBD1. V lost 10 bases and J lost 8; bases outside the gene matches: 8. The CDR3 covers 13 residues. The germline CDR1 and CDR2 sequences are SNHLY and FYNNEI. The CDR3 is CAIADRLDSPLHF. The CDR3 DNA reads TGTGCCATTGCGGACAGGCTTGATTCACCCCTCCACTTT.

This chain joins TRBV19 and TRBJ1-1; no definite D call. Trimming took off 10 bases at V and 6 bases at J, with 12 bases between the two ends. The CDR3 covers 11 residues. Looked up from germline, CDR1 is LNHDA and CDR2 is SQIVND (reference sequence). The CDR3 DNA is TGTGCCACAAACGGGGAGGCTGAAGCTTTCTTT. Amino acid sequence: CATNGEAEAFF.

The chain combines TRBV7-9 with TRBJ1-1; D gene uncertain. CDR1 and CDR2 (germline): SEHNR, FQNEAQ (reference sequence). V was clipped by 3 bases and J by 4 bases, with 9 bases between them. This CDR3 contains 13 residues. The CDR3 DNA sequence: TGTGCCAGCAGCTTCGCCCGAGGCACTGAAGCTTTCTTT. It is translated as CASSFARGTEAFF. The whole variable domain, remainder taken from reference TRBV7-9 and TRBJ1-1, is DTGVSQNPRHKITKRGQNVTFRCDPISEHNRLYWYRQTLGQGPEFLTYFQNEAQLEKSRLLSDRFSAERPKGSFSTLEIQRTEQGDSAMYLCASSFARGTEAFFGQGTRLTVV.

The chain uses TRBV7-3 and TRBJ1-1, with D maybe TRBD1 (5 bases). V dropped 5 bases and J dropped 4 bases, with 11 bases sitting between them. CDR1 and CDR2 from the germline V gene are SGHTA and FQGTGA. This CDR3 comprises 13 residues. CDR3 sequence: CASSQGVGTEAFF. The CDR3, as DNA: TGTGCCAGCAGCCAAGGGGTGGGCACTGAAGCTTTCTTT.

The chain uses TRBV12-5 and TRBJ2-1; D uncertain. Germline assignment: CDR1 LGHNT and CDR2 FRNRAP. The length of the CDR3 is 12 residues. Trimming stripped 4 bases from V and 6 bases from J, with 7 bases between. The CDR3 spells CASGSPPNEQFF. The CDR3 nucleotides are TGTGCTAGTGGTTCCCCCCCCAATGAGCAGTTCTTC.